The 17 T cell receptor beta chains below come from one sample, sequenced in a study of memory CD4+ T cells and cytomegalovirus serostatus (dated by TCRdb to 2018 to 2020). Single viable CD3+CD4+CD8-CD45RO+ cells were sorted as memory CD4+ T cells on a FACSAria II. Libraries came from the immunoSEQ multiplex PCR assay. TCRdb took this table from immuneACCESS and kept in-frame rearrangements with V and J called. Such tables lack part of the clones; where checked against another copy, unresolved V genes explain under half of the gap, and the rest is unexplained. The sample has 46,000 or so clones on record, roughly 78% of them singletons. The ten largest clones take up approximately 0.85% of the sample. The material sequenced was memory CD4+ T cells from blood. The origin of the receptors is an adult in good health and CMV-seronegative.

The chain is built from TRBV30 and TRBJ1-1; 7 bases map to TRBD1. The CDR3 contains 14 residues. The V segment lost 3 bases and the J segment 0 bases; nucleotides outside the gene matches: 4. The germline gives CDR1 GTSNPN, CDR2 SVGIG (reference sequence). The CDR3 DNA follows: TGTGCCTGGAGCCTCGACAGGGTGAACACTGAAGCTTTCTTT. Translation gives CAWSLDRVNTEAFF. Full variable domain (rest looked up from reference TRBV30 and TRBJ1-1): SQTIHQWPATLVQPVGSPLSLECTVEGTSNPNLYWYRQAAGRGLQLLFYSVGIGQISSEVPQNLSASRPQDRQFILSSKKLLLSDSGFYLCAWSLDRVNTEAFFGQGTRLTVV.

CDR3 coding DNA: TGTGCCAGCAGTGAAAGGCAAGAGACCCAGTACTTC. Translation gives CASSERQETQYF. The chain uses TRBV2 and TRBJ2-5; D remains ambiguous. Deletions cut 2 bases from V and 2 bases from J, with 3 bases between. The CDR3 length is 12 residues. Germline V gene lookup returns CDR1 SNHLY and CDR2 FYNNEI.

The rearrangement links TRBV18 to TRBJ2-5, with 8 bases lining up with TRBD1. The germline V gene encodes CDR1 KGHSH and CDR2 LQKENI. Trimming took 3 bases from V and 4 from J; bases not matched to a gene: 4. There are 14 residues in the CDR3. The CDR3 DNA follows: TGTGCCAGCTCACCGACCAGGGGGCTAGAGACCCAGTACTTC. This translates into CASSPTRGLETQYF.

The V and J genes are TRBV6-5 and TRBJ2-2; either TRBD1 or TRBD2 may supply D (6 bases each). The V end lost 5 bases, the J end lost 6 bases, and 7 bases lay between the germline ends. CDR3 size: 12 residues. The germline CDR1 and CDR2 sequences are MNHEY and SVGAGI. CDR3 residues: CASSRGPGELFF. CDR3 sequence (DNA): TGTGCCAGCAGTCGGGGGCCCGGGGAGCTGTTTTTT.

The V call is TRBV4-3, the J call TRBJ1-2; D not resolved. CDR3 size: 14 residues. The V gene's germline CDR1 is LGHNA and CDR2 YSLEER. Trimming took off 3 bases at V and 2 bases at J, with 10 bases between the two ends. CDR3 coding DNA: TGCGCCAGCAGCCAGACCCTCGACAACTATGGCTACACCTTC. Translated, it gives CASSQTLDNYGYTF.

The J gene is TRBJ1-5, the V gene TRBV15; D ambiguous. The germline V gene encodes CDR1 LNHNV and CDR2 YYDKDF (reference sequence). The CDR3 contains 14 residues. Trimming removed 1 base at V and 4 bases at J, with 8 bases between. In nucleotides, the CDR3 is TGTGCCACCAGCAGAGCCTTGGGTAATCAGCCCCAGCATTTT. Protein: CATSRALGNQPQHF.

The rearrangement joins TRBV6-6 to TRBJ2-2, with unresolved D. The CDR3 is made up of 13 amino acids. The ends were cut back, 4 bases at V and 6 bases at J, with 9 bases in the middle. The V gene's germline CDR1 is MNHNY and CDR2 SVGAGI (reference sequence). The CDR3 here is CASSFALPGELFF. The CDR3 DNA reads TGTGCCAGCAGTTTCGCCCTCCCCGGGGAGCTGTTTTTT.

This clone was counted a few times. The rearrangement links TRBV13 to TRBJ2-3, with D possibly called TRBD1 or TRBD2 (5 bases each). CDR1 is PRHDT and CDR2 is FYEKMQ in the germline V gene (reference sequence). The CDR3 consists of 15 residues. Trimming stripped 5 bases from V and 4 bases from J, with 16 bases between. CDR3: CASSHGARGSDTQYF. The CDR3 DNA reads as TGTGCCAGCAGCCACGGGGCGCGAGGCTCAGATACGCAGTATTTT.

J is TRBJ2-7 and V is TRBV27; the D is unclear. V dropped 5 bases and J dropped 4 bases, with 21 bases sitting between them. Germline V gene lookup returns CDR1 MNHEY and CDR2 SMNVEV (reference sequence). This CDR3 is built from 16 residues. CDR3 coding DNA: TGTGCCAGCAGTCCAATACCGACGGCCTTCGGGTACGAGCAGTACTTC. It codes for CASSPIPTAFGYEQYF.

The V call is TRBV5-6, the J call TRBJ2-7, with no clear D. V shed 2 bases and J shed 3 bases, with 15 bases lying between them. Per germline, CDR1 SGHDT and CDR2 YYEEEE. CDR3 length: 15 amino acids. Here the CDR3 reads CASSFGLQADYEQYF. In nucleotides, the CDR3 is TGTGCCAGCAGCTTTGGGCTTCAGGCCGACTACGAGCAGTACTTC.

This chain links TRBV28 with TRBJ1-4, with TRBD1 as a possible D gene (6 bases). This CDR3 has 15 residues. V was pared by 6 bases and J by 5 bases, with 16 bases between. The germline V gene has CDR1 MDHEN and CDR2 SYDVKM. CDR3 bases: TGTGCCAGCAGCCCCCCGGGGGCCCGAAATGAAAAACTGTTTTTT. It codes for CASSPPGARNEKLFF.

This clone has more than one count but fewer than ten. DNA for the CDR3: TGCGCCAGCAGCTTGCGTACAGCAACTAATGAAAAACTGTTTTTT. Translated: CASSLRTATNEKLFF. This chain links TRBV5-1 with TRBJ1-4; D call uncertain. V was trimmed by 1 base and J by 0 bases, leaving 7 bases between them. This CDR3 is 15 amino acids long. Germline lookup yields CDR1 SGHRS and CDR2 YFSETQ.

V and J are TRBV19 and TRBJ1-6; no reliable D call. Trimming pared 3 bases from V and 7 bases from J, leaving 16 bases between. The germline gives CDR1 LNHDA, CDR2 SQIVND (reference sequence). This CDR3 has 16 residues. The CDR3 sequence is CASSIPAQTGNSPLHF. The CDR3 bases are TGTGCCAGTAGTATTCCCGCACAGACGGGGAATTCACCCCTCCACTTT.

The genes are TRBV5-1 and TRBJ2-7, with TRBD2 identical over 7 bases. V lost 0 bases, J lost 2 bases, and 8 bases stayed unmatched. The CDR3 has 16 amino acids. Per germline, CDR1 SGHRS and CDR2 YFSETQ. CDR3 sequence reads: CASSLAGGGTPYEQYF. As DNA, the CDR3 is TGCGCCAGCAGCTTGGCCGGCGGGGGAACCCCCTACGAGCAGTACTTC.

By frequency in the sample, this clone is medium-sized. This chain links TRBV5-1 with TRBJ1-1; TRBD1 agrees at 8 bases. Unmatched junction bases numbered 7, after V lost 4 bases and J lost 2 bases. The CDR3 spans 15 residues. CDR1 and CDR2 (germline): SGHRS, YFSETQ. DNA of the CDR3: TGCGCCAGCAGCGCCCTACAGGGGGGTAACACTGAAGCTTTCTTT. As protein: CASSALQGGNTEAFF.

V usage is TRBV4-2 and J usage is TRBJ2-6; D assignment may be TRBD1 or TRBD2 (5 bases each). This CDR3 is 17 amino acids long. Per the germline V gene, CDR1 is LGHNA and CDR2 is YNFKEQ. Trimming shortened V by 0 bases and J by 1 base, and 10 bases separated the two germline ends. In nucleotides, the CDR3 is TGTGCCAGCAGCCAAGATCGTGGGGGTTCTGGGGCCAACGTCCTGACTTTC. Protein product: CASSQDRGGSGANVLTF.

This chain uses TRBV25-1 with TRBJ1-1; unclear D gene. CDR3 size: 12 residues. Trimming took off 6 bases at V and 1 base at J, with 6 bases between the two ends. CDR1 and CDR2 (germline): MGHDK, SYGVNS. In nucleotides, the CDR3 is TGTGCCAGCAGGGAGGGGAACACTGAAGCTTTCTTT. Translated, it gives CASREGNTEAFF.